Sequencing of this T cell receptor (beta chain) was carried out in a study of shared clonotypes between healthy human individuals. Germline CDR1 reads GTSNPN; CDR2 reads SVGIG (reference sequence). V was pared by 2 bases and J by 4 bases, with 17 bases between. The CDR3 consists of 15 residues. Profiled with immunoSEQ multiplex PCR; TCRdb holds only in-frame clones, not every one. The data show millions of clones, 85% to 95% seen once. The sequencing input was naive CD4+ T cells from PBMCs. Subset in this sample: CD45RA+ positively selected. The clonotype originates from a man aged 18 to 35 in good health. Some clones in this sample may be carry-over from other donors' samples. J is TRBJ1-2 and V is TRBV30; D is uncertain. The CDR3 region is CAWSPPGPVGYGYTF. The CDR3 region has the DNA TGTGCCTGGAGTCCACCGGGTCCCGTGGGCTATGGCTACACCTTC.